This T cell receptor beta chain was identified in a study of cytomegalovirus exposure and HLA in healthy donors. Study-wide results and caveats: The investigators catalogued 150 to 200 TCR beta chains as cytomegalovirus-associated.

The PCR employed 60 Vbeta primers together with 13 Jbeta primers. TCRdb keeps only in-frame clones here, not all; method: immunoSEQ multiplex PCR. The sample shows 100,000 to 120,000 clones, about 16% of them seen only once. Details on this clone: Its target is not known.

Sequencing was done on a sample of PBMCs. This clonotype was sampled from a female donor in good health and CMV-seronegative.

For the CDR3, the DNA is TGCGCCAGCAGCCATCCACAGGGCTCCGAGCAGTACTTC. The encoded protein is CASSHPQGSEQYF. The chain uses TRBV4-1 and TRBJ2-7, with a possible D match to TRBD1 (6 bases). The V end was cut by 3 bases, the J end by 6 bases, with 12 bases between. Germline V lookup: CDR1 MGHRA, CDR2 YSYEKL. This CDR3 has 13 residues.